These 11 T cell receptor beta chains came from one sample sequenced in a study of shared clonotypes between healthy human individuals. The protocol was immunoSEQ multiplex PCR, while the TCRdb copy is restricted to in-frame clones and leaves out a portion. The sample has about 710,000 clones, approximately 72% seen once. Sequenced: memory CD4+ T cells sorted from blood. Documented subset: CD45RA-negative fraction. These receptors all come from a woman between 25 and 40 years old in good health.

The CDR3 region has the DNA TGTGCCAGCAGTTTAAGGAAAAGGGGCGGAAACTCCTACGAGCAGTACTTC. Its translation: CASSLRKRGGNSYEQYF. The chain links TRBV27 to TRBJ2-7; TRBD1 might be the D (5 bases). This CDR3 has 17 amino acids. Germline assignment: CDR1 MNHEY and CDR2 SMNVEV (reference sequence). V lost 2 bases, J lost 0 bases, and 17 bases lay in between.

The chain employs TRBV18 and TRBJ1-1, with D unresolved. This CDR3 is built from 17 residues. V shed 1 base and J shed 1 base, with 16 bases lying between them. Germline V gene data show CDR1 as KGHSH and CDR2 as LQKENI. This chain's CDR3 is CASSPLDSGSGNTEAFF. In DNA, the CDR3 is TGTGCCAGCTCACCACTGGATTCCGGGAGTGGGAACACTGAAGCTTTCTTT.

The chain recombines TRBV10-2 with TRBJ2-7; 8 bases align to TRBD2. The CDR3 length is 16 residues. The germline V gene has CDR1 WSHSY and CDR2 SAAADI. V shed 6 bases and J 2 bases; nucleotides not matched to a gene: 12. The CDR3 here is CASSRNSGTRAYEQYF. DNA for the CDR3: TGCGCCAGCAGCCGAAACTCCGGGACTAGGGCCTACGAGCAGTACTTC.

The chain combines TRBV28 with TRBJ1-1, with 10 bases matching TRBD1. Germline loops: CDR1 MDHEN, CDR2 SYDVKM. V dropped 4 bases and J dropped 3; count of bases not matched to a gene: 11. The CDR3 spans 17 residues. In nucleotides, the CDR3 is TGTGCCAGCAGTTCTCCGGGACAGGGGTCTGGGGACACTGAAGCTTTCTTT. Translated, it gives CASSSPGQGSGDTEAFF.

The V and J genes are TRBV19 and TRBJ2-6, with unresolved D. Deletions cut 5 bases from V and 0 bases from J, with 8 bases between. This CDR3 spans 15 amino acids. Germline CDR1 reads LNHDA; CDR2 reads SQIVND (reference sequence). The CDR3 nucleotides are TGTGCCAGTAGTTTTGTGAACTCTGGGGCCAACGTCCTGACTTTC. Protein sequence: CASSFVNSGANVLTF. Looking up the rest from reference TRBV19 and TRBJ2-6 gives the full variable domain: DGGITQSPKYLFRKEGQNVTLSCEQNLNHDAMYWYRQDPGQGLRLIYYSQIVNDFQKGDIAEGYSVSREKKESFPLTVTSAQKNPTAFYLCASSFVNSGANVLTFGAGSRLTVL.

The gene calls are TRBV7-8 and TRBJ2-3; 14 nucleotides align to TRBD2. Germline CDR1 reads SGHVS; CDR2 reads FQNEAQ. V lost 5 bases, J lost 3 bases, and 4 bases stayed unmatched. The length of the CDR3 is 16 residues. CDR3 residues: CASSGGTSGRTDTQYF. Here the CDR3 DNA reads TGTGCCAGCAGCGGAGGGACTAGCGGGAGAACAGATACGCAGTATTTT. The full variable domain, with the rest looked up from reference TRBV7-8 and TRBJ2-3, is GAGVSQSPRYKVAKRGQDVALRCDPISGHVSLFWYQQALGQGPEFLTYFQNEAQLDKSGLPSDRFFAERPEGSVSTLKIQRTQQEDSAVYLCASSGGTSGRTDTQYFGPGTRLTVL.

The chain employs TRBV2 and TRBJ1-4; maybe TRBD1 (6 bases). V dropped 6 bases and J dropped 3 bases, with 11 bases sitting between them. CDR3 length equals 14 residues. Germline V gene data show CDR1 as SNHLY and CDR2 as FYNNEI. The CDR3 bases are TGTGCCAGCAGGAAACAGGGATCTAATGAAAAACTGTTTTTT. As protein: CASRKQGSNEKLFF.

The CDR3 region has the DNA TGCAGCGCTGGGGGGGTGGCTAATGAAAAACTGTTTTTT. Translation: CSAGGVANEKLFF. The chain combines TRBV29-1 with TRBJ1-4; D may be TRBD1 (5 bases). CDR3 size: 13 residues. From germline, CDR1 is SQVTM and CDR2 ANQGSEA. The V and J ends lost 7 bases and 3 bases respectively, with 12 bases between them.

The chain employs TRBV27 and TRBJ1-1, with D possibly matching TRBD1 (6 bases). The V gene's germline CDR1 is MNHEY and CDR2 SMNVEV (reference sequence). CDR3 length: 15 amino acids. Trimming pared 4 bases from V and 0 bases from J, leaving 12 bases between. The CDR3 loop is CASSSIDRLNTEAFF. The CDR3, as DNA: TGTGCCAGCAGTTCCATCGACAGGCTGAACACTGAAGCTTTCTTT.

The rearrangement joins TRBV19 to TRBJ1-5; no definite D call. V dropped 7 bases and J dropped 4 bases, with 20 bases sitting between them. Looked up from germline, CDR1 is LNHDA and CDR2 is SQIVND (reference sequence). The CDR3 contains 16 residues. Here the CDR3 DNA reads TGTGCCAGTACCAGACGTCAGGACGACTTTAATCAGCCCCAGCATTTT. Translation: CASTRRQDDFNQPQHF.

The V call is TRBV7-9, the J call TRBJ1-4; D is unclear. The length of the CDR3 is 13 residues. Germline V gene lookup returns CDR1 SEHNR and CDR2 FQNEAQ (reference sequence). V dropped 4 bases and J dropped 8 bases, with 11 bases sitting between them. The CDR3, as DNA: TGTGCCAGCAGCTACGCAAATTGGGAAAAACTGTTTTTT. Translating gives CASSYANWEKLFF.